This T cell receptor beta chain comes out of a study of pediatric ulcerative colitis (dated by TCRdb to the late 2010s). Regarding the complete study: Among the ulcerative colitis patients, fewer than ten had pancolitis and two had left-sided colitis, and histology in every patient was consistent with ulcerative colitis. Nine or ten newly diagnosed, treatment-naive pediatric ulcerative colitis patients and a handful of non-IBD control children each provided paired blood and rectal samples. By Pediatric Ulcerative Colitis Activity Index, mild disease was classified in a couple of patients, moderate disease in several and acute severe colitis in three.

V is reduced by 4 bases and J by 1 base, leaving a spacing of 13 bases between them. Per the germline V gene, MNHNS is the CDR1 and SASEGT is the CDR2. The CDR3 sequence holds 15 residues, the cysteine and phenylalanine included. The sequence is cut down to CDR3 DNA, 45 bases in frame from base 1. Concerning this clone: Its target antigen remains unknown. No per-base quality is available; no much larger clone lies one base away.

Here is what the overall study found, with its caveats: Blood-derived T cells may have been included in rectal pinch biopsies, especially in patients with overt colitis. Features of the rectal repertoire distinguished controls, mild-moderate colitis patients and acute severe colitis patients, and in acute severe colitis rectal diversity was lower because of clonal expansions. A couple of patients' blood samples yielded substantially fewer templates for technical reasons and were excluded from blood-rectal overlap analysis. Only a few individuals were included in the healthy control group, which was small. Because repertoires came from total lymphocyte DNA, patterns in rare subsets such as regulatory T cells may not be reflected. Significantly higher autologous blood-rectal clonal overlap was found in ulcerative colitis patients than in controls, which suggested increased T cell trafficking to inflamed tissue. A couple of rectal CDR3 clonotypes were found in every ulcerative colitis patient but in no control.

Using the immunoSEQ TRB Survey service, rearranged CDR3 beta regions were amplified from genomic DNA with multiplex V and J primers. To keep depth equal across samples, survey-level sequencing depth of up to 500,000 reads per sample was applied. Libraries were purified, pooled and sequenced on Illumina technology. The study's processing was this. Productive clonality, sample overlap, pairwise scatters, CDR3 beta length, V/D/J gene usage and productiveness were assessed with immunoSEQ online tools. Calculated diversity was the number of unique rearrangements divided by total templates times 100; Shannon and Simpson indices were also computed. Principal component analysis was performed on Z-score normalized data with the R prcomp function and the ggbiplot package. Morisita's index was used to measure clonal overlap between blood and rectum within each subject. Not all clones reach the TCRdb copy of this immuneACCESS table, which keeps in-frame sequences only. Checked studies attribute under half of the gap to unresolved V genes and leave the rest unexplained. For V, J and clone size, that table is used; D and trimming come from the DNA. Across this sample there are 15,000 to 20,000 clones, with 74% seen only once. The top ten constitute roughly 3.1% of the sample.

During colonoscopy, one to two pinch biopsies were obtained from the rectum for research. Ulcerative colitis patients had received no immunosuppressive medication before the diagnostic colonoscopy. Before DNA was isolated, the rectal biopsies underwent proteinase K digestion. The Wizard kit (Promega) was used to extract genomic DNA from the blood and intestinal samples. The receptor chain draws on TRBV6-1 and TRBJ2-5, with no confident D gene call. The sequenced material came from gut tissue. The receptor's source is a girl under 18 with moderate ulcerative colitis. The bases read TGTGCCAGCAGTGGAGTTGTCGGGTCCCAAGAGACCCAGTACTTC. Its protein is CASSGVVGSQETQYF.